Presented here are 23 T cell receptor beta chains from one specimen sequenced in a study of CD8 T cells in ankylosing spondylitis (dated by TCRdb to the late 2010s). What the authors observed across the whole study: Blood from ankylosing spondylitis patients appeared to be characterized by a TCR beta motif composed of under 10 highly homologous amino acid variants.

Their recognized antigens are unknown. Library preparation used 5' RACE. This sample was sequenced with an Illumina HiSeq 2500. TCRdb reworked the public reads: Q25 trimming with fastp, MiXCR clone assembly, productive beta chains retained. Every entry covers one CDR3 protein and lists the most common genes and DNA from its rows. The sample data list around 430,000 distinct CDR3 sequences, and 17% of these were observed just once. The top ten hold over 0.9% of the sample. Sample: blood, either unsorted or a sorted T cell fraction (not recorded which). These receptors were taken from a male donor with ankylosing spondylitis.

This chain connects TRBV7-8 to TRBJ2-3; the D gene is possibly TRBD1 (5 bases). The V and J ends lost 5 bases and 8 bases respectively, with 11 bases between them. This CDR3 is built from 12 residues. Germline loops: CDR1 SGHVS, CDR2 FQNEAQ. CDR3 residues: CASSPIQGTQYF. The CDR3 bases are TGTGCCAGCAGCCCAATCCAGGGTACGCAGTATTTT. The entire variable domain, with the rest obtained from reference TRBV7-8 and TRBJ2-3, is as follows: GAGVSQSPRYKVAKRGQDVALRCDPISGHVSLFWYQQALGQGPEFLTYFQNEAQLDKSGLPSDRFFAERPEGSVSTLKIQRTQQEDSAVYLCASSPIQGTQYFGPGTRLTVL.

The chain employs TRBV11-2 and TRBJ2-4; D might be TRBD2 (5 bases). The CDR3 sequence is 15 residues long. The germline gives CDR1 SGHAT, CDR2 FQNNGV. V was trimmed by 2 bases and J by 0 bases, leaving 8 bases between them. CDR3 loop: CASSLTGGAKNIQYF. The CDR3, as DNA: TGTGCCAGCAGCTTAACTGGAGGAGCCAAAAACATTCAGTACTTC.

The rearrangement joins TRBV27 to TRBJ2-1; the D call may be TRBD1 or TRBD2 (5 bases each). CDR3 length equals 18 residues. Germline V lookup: CDR1 MNHEY, CDR2 SMNVEV (reference sequence). V gave up 8 bases and J gave up 2 bases, with 25 bases separating them. CDR3 bases: TGTGCCAGCCCCTACAGGTCACCGGGGAAGAGGGCCTACAATGAGCAGTTCTTC. It specifies CASPYRSPGKRAYNEQFF.

The chain links TRBV7-2 to TRBJ2-3, with D possibly being TRBD1 (6 bases). The germline gives CDR1 SGHTA, CDR2 FQGNSA. Trimming removed 5 bases from V and 3 bases from J, with 18 bases in between. CDR3 length: 16 residues. CDR3 DNA: TGTGCCAGCAGCCTCACGAGAGGGGGTCGTACAGATACGCAGTATTTT. It yields the protein CASSLTRGGRTDTQYF. The full variable domain, in which reference TRBV7-2 and TRBJ2-3 provide the parts outside the CDR3, is GAGVSQSPSNKVTEKGKDVELRCDPISGHTALYWYRQSLGQGLEFLIYFQGNSAPDKSGLPSDRFSAERTGGSVSTLTIQRTQQEDSAVYLCASSLTRGGRTDTQYFGPGTRLTVL.

The genes are TRBV27 and TRBJ1-5; possible D gene TRBD1, 6 bases. V was shortened by 5 bases and J by 4 bases, with 21 bases between the two germline ends. The germline V gene encodes CDR1 MNHEY and CDR2 SMNVEV (reference sequence). The CDR3 loop spans 17 amino acids. The CDR3 is CASSITGNLPRNQPQHF. In nucleotides, the CDR3 is TGTGCCAGCAGTATCACAGGGAACCTCCCAAGGAATCAGCCCCAGCATTTT.

This clonotype was seen at least ten times. The genes are TRBV6-1 and TRBJ2-1, with a possible D match to TRBD1 (6 bases). Trimming took off 6 bases at V and 9 bases at J, with 15 bases between the two ends. The CDR3 is made up of 13 amino acids. The germline V gene has CDR1 MNHNS and CDR2 SASEGT. CDR3 nucleotide sequence: TGTGCCAGCAGACCCTACAGGGATAGTGAGCAGTTCTTC. Translation: CASRPYRDSEQFF.

The count of this clonotype is one. This sequence joins TRBV19 and TRBJ2-3; the D call may be TRBD1 or TRBD2 (5 bases each). The CDR3 totals 15 residues. Trimming pared 5 bases from V and 2 bases from J, leaving 14 bases between. The germline V gene has CDR1 LNHDA and CDR2 SQIVND (reference sequence). DNA for the CDR3: TGTGCCAGTAGTGCCCAAGGGACCCTCACAGATACGCAGTATTTT. Translation gives CASSAQGTLTDTQYF.

CDR3 nucleotides: TGTGCCAGCAGTTTATACCAGGGGTTAGGTACAGATACGCAGTATTTT. Protein product: CASSLYQGLGTDTQYF. The rearrangement uses TRBV27 and TRBJ2-3; a possible D gene is TRBD1 (6 bases). The CDR3 extends over 16 amino acids. V dropped 1 base and J dropped 3 bases, with 14 bases sitting between them. CDR1 and CDR2 (germline): MNHEY, SMNVEV (reference sequence).

The chain has TRBV18 and TRBJ1-5, with D hard to call. Trimming cost V 4 bases and J 7 bases, with 11 bases left between them. The CDR3 runs 13 residues. Germline V gives CDR1 KGHSH, CDR2 LQKENI. CDR3 bases: TGTGCCAGCTCACGAGCGGGAGGGCAGCCCCAGCATTTT. Amino acid sequence: CASSRAGGQPQHF.

This rearrangement joins TRBV5-1 to TRBJ1-1; possible D gene TRBD1, 5 bases. The CDR3 has 14 residues. Trimming took 1 base from V and 5 from J, leaving 12 bases between them. Germline CDR1 reads SGHRS; CDR2 reads YFSETQ. The CDR3, as DNA: TGCGCCAGCAGCTTGAGCAGGGAGATAACTGAAGCTTTCTTT. This codes for CASSLSREITEAFF.

The chain uses TRBV28 and TRBJ1-2; weak D call: TRBD1 (5 bases). The CDR3 totals 15 residues. Germline V CDR1 and CDR2: MDHEN, SYDVKM. V lost 2 bases, J lost 2 bases, and 12 bases lay in between. CDR3 sequence: CASSLTVQANYGYTF. The CDR3 DNA is TGTGCCAGCAGTTTAACTGTACAGGCCAACTATGGCTACACCTTC.

The chain couples TRBV7-2 to TRBJ1-5, with no clear D. Trimming shortened V by 11 bases and J by 4 bases, and 9 bases separated the two germline ends. Looked up from germline, CDR1 is SGHTA and CDR2 is FQGNSA. This CDR3 spans 11 amino acids. CDR3: CAGGPNQPQHF. DNA for the CDR3: TGTGCCGGCGGACCTAATCAGCCCCAGCATTTT.

This clonotype has at least ten counts. The V and J genes are TRBV12-3 or TRBV12-4 and TRBJ2-7, with no clear D. The ends were cut back, 3 bases at V and 0 bases at J, with 0 bases in the middle. The CDR3 covers 11 residues. This CDR3 reads CASSFSYEQYF. As DNA, the CDR3 is TGTGCCAGCAGTTTCTCCTACGAGCAGTACTTC.

This clonotype appeared many times. The chain couples TRBV7-2 to TRBJ2-1; tentatively, D is TRBD1 (5 bases). CDR3 length equals 15 residues. The ends were cut back, 6 bases at V and 1 base at J, with 13 bases in the middle. Germline V gene data show CDR1 as SGHTA and CDR2 as FQGNSA. The CDR3 spells CASRGDRGSYNEQFF. CDR3 DNA sequence: TGTGCCAGCAGAGGGGATCGTGGGTCCTACAATGAGCAGTTCTTC.

The chain combines TRBV2 with TRBJ2-1; tentatively, D is TRBD1 or TRBD2 (6 bases each). The V and J ends lost 8 bases and 8 bases respectively, with 13 bases between them. Germline V gene data show CDR1 as SNHLY and CDR2 as FYNNEI. This CDR3 has 12 residues. The CDR3, as DNA: TGTGCCAGCGGAGGGGGTTGGGATGAGCAGTTCTTC. It encodes CASGGGWDEQFF.

This clonotype was observed a single time. The V and J genes are TRBV5-5 and TRBJ1-3, with no clear D. Germline V gene lookup returns CDR1 SGHKS and CDR2 YYEKEE (reference sequence). Trimming pared 0 bases from V and 0 bases from J, leaving 7 bases between. The CDR3 has 15 amino acids. The CDR3 DNA is TGTGCCAGCAGCTTGGTAGGCCCCTCTGGAAACACCATATATTTT. Its translation is CASSLVGPSGNTIYF.

V and J are TRBV18 and TRBJ1-2; TRBD1 is a possible D gene (5 bases). Trimming stripped 5 bases from V and 3 bases from J, with 16 bases between. Germline CDR1 and CDR2: KGHSH and LQKENI. The CDR3 loop spans 15 amino acids. The CDR3 nucleotides read TGTGCCAGCTCAATAGCAGCGGGGGAATACTATGGCTACACCTTC. This sequence encodes CASSIAAGEYYGYTF.

The V and J genes are TRBV29-1 and TRBJ2-7; D remains unclear. V gave up 3 bases and J gave up 3 bases, with 6 bases separating them. The CDR3 totals 11 residues. CDR1 SQVTM and CDR2 ANQGSEA come from the germline V gene. CDR3 DNA sequence: TGCAGCGTTGAGACTGGCTACGAGCAGTACTTC. Translated, it gives CSVETGYEQYF.

This clonotype was seen more than once but under ten times. DNA for the CDR3: TGTGCCAGCAGCCCCTCCGGGACTAGCTCCTACGAGCAGTACTTC. Protein: CASSPSGTSSYEQYF. V is TRBV12-3 or TRBV12-4 and J is TRBJ2-7; 8 nucleotides agree with TRBD2. This CDR3 comprises 15 residues. J was trimmed by 0 bases and V by 6 bases; bases with no gene match: 7.

At least ten counts were recorded for this clonotype. This rearrangement joins TRBV4-2 to TRBJ1-5; a weak D match, TRBD1 (6 bases). V was shortened by 0 bases and J by 2 bases, with 14 bases between the two germline ends. Germline V gene sequence: CDR1 LGHNA, CDR2 YNFKEQ. This CDR3 contains 17 residues. CDR3 loop: CASSQDLGAGRNQPQHF. CDR3 bases: TGTGCCAGCAGCCAAGATCTGGGGGCCGGTCGCAATCAGCCCCAGCATTTT.

This clonotype has more than one count but fewer than ten. The rearrangement joins TRBV18 to TRBJ2-5; D is ambiguous. Germline CDR1 is KGHSH and CDR2 is LQKENI. The length of the CDR3 is 14 residues. V lost 3 bases to trimming and J lost 3 bases, with 11 bases between them. CDR3 sequence reads: CASSPVQSEETQYF. Here the CDR3 DNA reads TGTGCCAGCTCACCTGTACAGAGCGAAGAGACCCAGTACTTC.

This clonotype was counted a few times. The chain recombines TRBV11-1 with TRBJ2-3; TRBD2 agrees at 14 bases. V lost 2 bases to trimming and J lost 0 bases; unmatched junction nucleotides: 7. The CDR3 length is 19 residues. Germline loops: CDR1 SGHAT, CDR2 FQDESV (reference sequence). Here the CDR3 DNA reads TGTGCCAGCAGCTTACGACTAGCGGGAGGGCTTGGTAGCACAGATACGCAGTATTTT. It codes for CASSLRLAGGLGSTDTQYF.

This chain connects TRBV15 to TRBJ1-5, with 12 bases matching TRBD1. V lost 0 bases and J lost 6; bases outside the gene matches: 6. The CDR3 is made up of 17 amino acids. The germline V gene encodes CDR1 LNHNV and CDR2 YYDKDF (reference sequence). DNA for the CDR3: TGTGCCACCAGCAGAGATCGGGGGACAGGGGGCAGTCAGCCCCAGCATTTT. Protein: CATSRDRGTGGSQPQHF.